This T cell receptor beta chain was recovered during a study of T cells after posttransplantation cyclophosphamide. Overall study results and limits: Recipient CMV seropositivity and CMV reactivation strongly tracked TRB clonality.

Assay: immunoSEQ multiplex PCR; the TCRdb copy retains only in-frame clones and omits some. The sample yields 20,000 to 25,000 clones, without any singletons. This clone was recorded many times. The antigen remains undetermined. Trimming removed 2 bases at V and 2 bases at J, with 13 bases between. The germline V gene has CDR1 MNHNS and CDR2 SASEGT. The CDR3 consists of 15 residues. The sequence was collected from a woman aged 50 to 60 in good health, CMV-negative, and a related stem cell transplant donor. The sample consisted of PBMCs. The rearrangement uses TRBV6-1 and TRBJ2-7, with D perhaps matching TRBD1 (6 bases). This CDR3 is CASSESGTQAYEQYF. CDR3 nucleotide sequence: TGTGCCAGCAGTGAATCTGGGACACAAGCCTACGAGCAGTACTTC.